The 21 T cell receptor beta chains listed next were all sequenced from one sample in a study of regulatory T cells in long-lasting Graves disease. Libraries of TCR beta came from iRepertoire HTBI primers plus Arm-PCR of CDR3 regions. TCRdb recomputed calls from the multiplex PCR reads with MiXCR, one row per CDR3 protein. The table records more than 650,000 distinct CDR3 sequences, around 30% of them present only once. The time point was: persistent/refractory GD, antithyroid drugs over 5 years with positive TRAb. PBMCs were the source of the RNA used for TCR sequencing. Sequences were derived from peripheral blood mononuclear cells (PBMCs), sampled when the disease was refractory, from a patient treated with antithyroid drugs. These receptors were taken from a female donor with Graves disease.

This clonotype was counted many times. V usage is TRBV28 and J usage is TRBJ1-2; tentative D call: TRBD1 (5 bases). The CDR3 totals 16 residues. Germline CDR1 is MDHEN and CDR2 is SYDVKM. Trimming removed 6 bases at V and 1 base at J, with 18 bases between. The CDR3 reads CASSRTGGWINYGYTF. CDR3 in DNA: TGTGCCAGCAGCCGCACCGGGGGGTGGATTAACTATGGCTACACCTTC.

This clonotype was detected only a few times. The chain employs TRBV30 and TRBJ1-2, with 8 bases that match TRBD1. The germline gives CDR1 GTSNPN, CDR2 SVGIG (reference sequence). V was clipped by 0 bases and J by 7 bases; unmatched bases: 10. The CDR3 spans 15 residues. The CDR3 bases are TGTGCCTGGAGTGTGACCAGGCAGGGGGCGAGTGGCTACACCTTC. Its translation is CAWSVTRQGASGYTF.

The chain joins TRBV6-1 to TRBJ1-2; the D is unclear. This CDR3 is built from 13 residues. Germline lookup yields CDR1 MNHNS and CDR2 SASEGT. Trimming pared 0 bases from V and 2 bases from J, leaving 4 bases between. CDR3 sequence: CASSEALNYGYTF. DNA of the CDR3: TGTGCCAGCAGTGAAGCCCTCAACTATGGCTACACCTTC.

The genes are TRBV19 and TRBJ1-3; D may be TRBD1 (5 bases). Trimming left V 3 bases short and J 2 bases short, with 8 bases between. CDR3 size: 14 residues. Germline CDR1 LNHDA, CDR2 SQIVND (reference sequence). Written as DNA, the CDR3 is TGTGCCAGTAGTATCGGGGGAGCTGGAAACACCATATATTTT. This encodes CASSIGGAGNTIYF.

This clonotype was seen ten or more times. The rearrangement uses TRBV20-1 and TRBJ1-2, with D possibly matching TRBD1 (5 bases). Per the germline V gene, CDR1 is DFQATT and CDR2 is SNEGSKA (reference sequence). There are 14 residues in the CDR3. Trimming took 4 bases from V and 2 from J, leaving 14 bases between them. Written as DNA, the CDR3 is TGCAGTGCTACCCCGAGGGGACCGAACTATGGCTACACCTTC. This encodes CSATPRGPNYGYTF.

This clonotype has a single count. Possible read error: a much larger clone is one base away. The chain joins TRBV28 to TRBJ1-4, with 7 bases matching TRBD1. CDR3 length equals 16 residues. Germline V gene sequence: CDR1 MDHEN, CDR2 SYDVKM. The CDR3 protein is CAGSPDREVEGEKLFF. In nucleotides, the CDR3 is TGTGCCGGCAGTCCCGACAGGGAGGTTGAGGGTGAAAAACTGTTTTTT.

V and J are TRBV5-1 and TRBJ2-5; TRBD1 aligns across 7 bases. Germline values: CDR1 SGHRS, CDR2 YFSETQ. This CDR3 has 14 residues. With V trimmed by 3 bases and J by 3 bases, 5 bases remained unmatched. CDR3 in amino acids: CASSSWDSKETQYF. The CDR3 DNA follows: TGCGCCAGCAGCTCCTGGGACAGCAAAGAGACCCAGTACTTC.

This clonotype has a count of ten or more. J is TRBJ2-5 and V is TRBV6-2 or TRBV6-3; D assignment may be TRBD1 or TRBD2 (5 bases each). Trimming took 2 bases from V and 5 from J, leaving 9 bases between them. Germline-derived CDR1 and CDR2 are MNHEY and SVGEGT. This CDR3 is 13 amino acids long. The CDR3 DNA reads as TGTGCCAGCAGTTACCGGGGCCTCGAGACCCAGTACTTC. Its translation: CASSYRGLETQYF.

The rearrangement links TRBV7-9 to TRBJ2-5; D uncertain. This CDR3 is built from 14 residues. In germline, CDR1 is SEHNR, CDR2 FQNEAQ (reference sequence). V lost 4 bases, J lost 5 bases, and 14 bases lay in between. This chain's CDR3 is CASSSSLWLETQYF. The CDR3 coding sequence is TGTGCCAGCAGCTCTTCCCTTTGGTTGGAGACCCAGTACTTC.

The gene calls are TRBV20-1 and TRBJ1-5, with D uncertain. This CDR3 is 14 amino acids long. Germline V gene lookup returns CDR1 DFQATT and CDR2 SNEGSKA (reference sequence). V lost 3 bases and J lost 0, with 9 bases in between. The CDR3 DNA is TGCAGTGCTAGTGGTAAGACTAGCAATCAGCCCCAGCATTTT. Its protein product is CSASGKTSNQPQHF.

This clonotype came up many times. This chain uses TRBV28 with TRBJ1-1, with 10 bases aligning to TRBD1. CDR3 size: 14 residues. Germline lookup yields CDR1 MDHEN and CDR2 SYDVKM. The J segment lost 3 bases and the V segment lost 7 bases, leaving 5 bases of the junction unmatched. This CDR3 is CASTGTGADTEAFF. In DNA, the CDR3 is TGTGCCAGCACGGGGACAGGGGCAGACACTGAAGCTTTCTTT.

The chain's CDR3 is CAISESIGQQNIQYF. CDR3 sequence (DNA): TGTGCCATCAGTGAGTCGATAGGACAGCAAAACATTCAGTACTTC. The rearrangement links TRBV10-3 to TRBJ2-4, with D possibly TRBD1 on 6 matching bases. V was clipped by 0 bases and J by 5 bases, with 11 bases between them. This CDR3 is built from 15 residues. Germline V CDR1 and CDR2: ENHRY, SYGVKD.

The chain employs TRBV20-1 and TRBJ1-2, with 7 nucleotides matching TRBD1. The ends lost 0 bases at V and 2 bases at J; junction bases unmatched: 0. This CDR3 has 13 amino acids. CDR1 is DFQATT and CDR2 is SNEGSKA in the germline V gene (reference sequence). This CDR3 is CSARETGNYGYTF. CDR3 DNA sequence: TGCAGTGCTAGAGAGACAGGGAACTATGGCTACACCTTC.

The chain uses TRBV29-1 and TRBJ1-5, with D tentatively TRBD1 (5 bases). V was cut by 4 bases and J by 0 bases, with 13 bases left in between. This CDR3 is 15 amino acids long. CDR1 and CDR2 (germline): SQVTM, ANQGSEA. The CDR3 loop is CSVARGDGSNQPQHF. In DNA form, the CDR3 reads TGCAGCGTTGCCCGAGGGGACGGTAGCAATCAGCCCCAGCATTTT. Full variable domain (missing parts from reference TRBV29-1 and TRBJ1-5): SAVISQKPSRDICQRGTSLTIQCQVDSQVTMMFWYRQQPGQSLTLIATANQGSEATYESGFVIDKFPISRPNLTFSTLTVSNMSPEDSSIYLCSVARGDGSNQPQHFGDGTRLSIL.

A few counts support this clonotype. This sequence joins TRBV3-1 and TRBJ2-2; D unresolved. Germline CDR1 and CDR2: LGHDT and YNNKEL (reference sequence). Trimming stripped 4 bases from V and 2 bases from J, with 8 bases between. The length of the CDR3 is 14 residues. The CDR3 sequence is CASSPDDNTGELFF. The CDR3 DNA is TGTGCCAGCAGCCCCGACGACAACACCGGGGAGCTGTTTTTT.

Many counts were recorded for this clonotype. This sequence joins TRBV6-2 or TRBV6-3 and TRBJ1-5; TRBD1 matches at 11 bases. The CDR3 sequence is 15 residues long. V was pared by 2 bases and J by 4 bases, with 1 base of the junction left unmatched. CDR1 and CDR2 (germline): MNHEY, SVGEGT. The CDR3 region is CASSYGTGGNQPQHF. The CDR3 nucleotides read TGTGCCAGCAGTTACGGGACAGGGGGGAATCAGCCCCAGCATTTT.

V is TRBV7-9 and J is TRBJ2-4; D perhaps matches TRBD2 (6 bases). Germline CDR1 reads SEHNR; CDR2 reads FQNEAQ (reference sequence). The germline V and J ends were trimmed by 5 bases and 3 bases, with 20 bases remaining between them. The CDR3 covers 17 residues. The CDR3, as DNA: TGTGCCAGCAGCAGAGACAGCTCCAAGGAGGGCAAAAACATTCAGTACTTC. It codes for CASSRDSSKEGKNIQYF.

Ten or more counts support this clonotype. CDR3 protein: CASSFGLNTEAFF. CDR3 sequence (DNA): TGTGCCAGCAGTTTTGGCTTGAACACTGAAGCTTTCTTT. The chain recombines TRBV12-3 or TRBV12-4 with TRBJ1-1; D remains ambiguous. The CDR3 length is 13 residues. V lost 3 bases, J lost 0 bases, and 5 bases lay in between.

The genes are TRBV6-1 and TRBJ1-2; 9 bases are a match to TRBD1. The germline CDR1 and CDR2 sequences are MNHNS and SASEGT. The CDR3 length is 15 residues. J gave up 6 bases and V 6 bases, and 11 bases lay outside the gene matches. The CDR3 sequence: CASRLNRGRLDGYTF. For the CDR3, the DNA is TGTGCCAGCAGGTTAAACAGGGGGCGCTTGGATGGCTACACCTTC.

This chain's CDR3 is CASRKSGRSFDEQFF. CDR3 sequence (DNA): TGTGCCAGCAGGAAGAGCGGGCGGAGTTTCGATGAGCAGTTCTTC. The chain combines TRBV6-1 with TRBJ2-1; perhaps TRBD2 as D (6 bases). This CDR3 is built from 15 residues. V lost 6 bases and J 8 bases, leaving 20 bases between the germline ends. The germline V gene encodes CDR1 MNHNS and CDR2 SASEGT.

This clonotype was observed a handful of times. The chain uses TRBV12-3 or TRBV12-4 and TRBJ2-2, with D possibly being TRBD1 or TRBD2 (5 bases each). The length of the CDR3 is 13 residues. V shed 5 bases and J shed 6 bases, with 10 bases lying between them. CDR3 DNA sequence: TGTGCCAGCAGTGTCCTGGGGGCCGGGGAGCTGTTTTTT. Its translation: CASSVLGAGELFF.